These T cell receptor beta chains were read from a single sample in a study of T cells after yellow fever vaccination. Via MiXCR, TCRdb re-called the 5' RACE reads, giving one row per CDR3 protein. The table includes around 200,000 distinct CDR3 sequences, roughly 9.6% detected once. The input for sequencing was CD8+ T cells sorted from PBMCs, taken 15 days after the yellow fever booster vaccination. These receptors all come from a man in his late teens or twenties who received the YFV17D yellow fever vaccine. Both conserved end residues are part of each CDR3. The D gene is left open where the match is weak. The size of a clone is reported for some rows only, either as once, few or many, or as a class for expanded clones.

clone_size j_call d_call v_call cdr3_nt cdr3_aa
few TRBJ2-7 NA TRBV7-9 TGTGCCAGCAGCCAAAGGGAGAGTAACGAGCAGTACTTC CASSQRESNEQYF
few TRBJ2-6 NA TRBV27 TGTGCCAGCAGTTTATCTGCCGGGGCCAACGTCCTGACTTTC CASSLSAGANVLTF
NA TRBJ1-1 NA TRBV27 TGTGCCAGCAGTTTGGTCGGGGTAACGAACACTGAAGCTTTCTTT CASSLVGVTNTEAFF
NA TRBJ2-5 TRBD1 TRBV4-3 TGCGCCAGCAGCCAAGATTATCGGGCCGACAGGGGTCAAGAGACCCAGTACTTC CASSQDYRADRGQETQYF
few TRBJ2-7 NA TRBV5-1 TGCGCCAGCAGCCCTCTTGGGGAGGAGCAGTACTTC CASSPLGEEQYF
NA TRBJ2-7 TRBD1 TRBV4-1 TGCGCCAGCAGCTCCCGGGACAGGGCCTACGAGCAGTACTTC CASSSRDRAYEQYF
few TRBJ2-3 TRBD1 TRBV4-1 TGCGCCAGCAGCCATCACAGGGGGCATAGCACAGATACGCAGTATTTT CASSHHRGHSTDTQYF
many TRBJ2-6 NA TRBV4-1 TGCGCCAGCAGCCAAGTCAGCCCGATCTCTGGGGCCAACGTCCTGACTTTC CASSQVSPISGANVLTF
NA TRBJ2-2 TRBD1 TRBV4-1 TGCGCCAGCAGTAGGACAGGGTTAACCGGGGAGCTGTTTTTT CASSRTGLTGELFF
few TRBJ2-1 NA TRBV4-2 TGTGCCAGCAGCCAAGTTGAGGGTGAGCAGTTCTTC CASSQVEGEQFF
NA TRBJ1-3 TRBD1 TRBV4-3 TGCGCCAGCAGCCAGGACAGGGGGCCTTCTTATGGAAACACCATATATTTT CASSQDRGPSYGNTIYF
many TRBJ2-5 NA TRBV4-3 TGCGCCAGCAGCCAAGATTTCCCCAGCCAAGAGACCCAGTACTTC CASSQDFPSQETQYF
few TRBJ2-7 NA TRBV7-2 TGTGCCAGCAGCCCGAGACAGCTCCTCTCCTACGAGCAGTACTTC CASSPRQLLSYEQYF
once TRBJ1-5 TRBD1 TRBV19 TGTGCCAGTAGTATGGACAGGGCCGATAGCAATCAGCCCCAGCATTTT CASSMDRADSNQPQHF
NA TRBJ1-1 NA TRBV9 TGTGCCAGCAGCGTAGTGGGTGGAAACACTGAAGCTTTCTTT CASSVVGGNTEAFF
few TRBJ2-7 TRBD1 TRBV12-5 TGTGCTAGTGGTTTCCCGGTACAGGGGGCAAACGAGCAGTACTTC CASGFPVQGANEQYF
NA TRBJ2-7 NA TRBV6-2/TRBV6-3 TGTGCCAGCAGTCTTCCCATCTACGAGCAGTACTTC CASSLPIYEQYF
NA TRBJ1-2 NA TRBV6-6 TGTGCCAGCAATCCAGGGACACGGTATGGCTACACCTTC CASNPGTRYGYTF
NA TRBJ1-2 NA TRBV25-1 TGTGCCAGCAGTGTCACGACAGAGAGAGGCTACACCTTC CASSVTTERGYTF
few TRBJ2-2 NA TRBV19 TGTGCCAGTAGTATTGGGGGACACACCGGGGAGCTGTTTTTT CASSIGGHTGELFF
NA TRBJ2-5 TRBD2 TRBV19 TGTGCCACCTCGACTAGCGGGGGGGACGGAGAGACCCAGTACTTC CATSTSGGDGETQYF
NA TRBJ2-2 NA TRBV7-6 TGTGCCAGCAGCTCGCCGACCGGGGCCGCTCCGGAGCTGTTTTTT CASSSPTGAAPELFF
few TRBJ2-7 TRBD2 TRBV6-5 TGTGCCAGCTCATGGGGGGGCGAGCAGTACTTC CASSWGGEQYF
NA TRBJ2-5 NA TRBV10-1 TGCGCCAGCAGTGAGTCTGACAGTTGGGACTCTGAAGAGACCCAGTACTTC CASSESDSWDSEETQYF
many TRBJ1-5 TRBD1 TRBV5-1 TGCGCCAGCAGCTTAGGGGGCGGAAGGCCCCAGCATTTT CASSLGGGRPQHF
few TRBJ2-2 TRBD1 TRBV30 TGTGCCTGGGGACAGGGTTCCACCGGGGAGCTGTTTTTT CAWGQGSTGELFF
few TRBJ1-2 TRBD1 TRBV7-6 TGTGCCAGCAGCTTAGTAGAGGGGGCTTGGGGCTACACCTTC CASSLVEGAWGYTF
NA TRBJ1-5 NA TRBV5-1 TGCGCCACCCACGATCAGCCCCAGCATTTT CATHDQPQHF
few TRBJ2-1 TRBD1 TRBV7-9 TGTGCCAGCAGCTTTCCGGGACAGGGAAAGTTCTTC CASSFPGQGKFF
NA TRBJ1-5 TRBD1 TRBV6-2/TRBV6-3 TGTGCCAGCAGTTACTGGCCGGACAGGGGGCTTGGGCAGCCCCAGCATTTT CASSYWPDRGLGQPQHF
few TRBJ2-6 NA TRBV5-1 TGCGCCAGCAGCGAGAGGGTAGGGCCCTCCTCTGGGGCCAACGTCCTGACTTTC CASSERVGPSSGANVLTF
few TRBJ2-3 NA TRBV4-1 TGCGCCAGCAGCCAAGATCGGAGGTCGTCAGATACGCAGTATTTT CASSQDRRSSDTQYF
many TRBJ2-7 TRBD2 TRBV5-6 TGTGCCAGCAGCACACTCCGGACTAGCGGTGCCTACGAGCAGTACTTC CASSTLRTSGAYEQYF
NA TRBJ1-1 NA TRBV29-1 TGCAGCGTCAACTCTGGAGGCGGCTCTGAAGCTTTCTTT CSVNSGGGSEAFF
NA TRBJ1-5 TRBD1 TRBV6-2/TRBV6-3 TGTGCCAGCAGTTCACAGGGGGACAATCAGCCCCAGCATTTT CASSSQGDNQPQHF
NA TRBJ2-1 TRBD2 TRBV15 TGTGCCACCAGCAGAGAGTCGCGATGGACTAGCCCCAATGAGCAGTTCTTC CATSRESRWTSPNEQFF
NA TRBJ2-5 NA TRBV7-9 TGTGCCAGCAGCTTACGCAGGGAAGAGACCCAGTACTTC CASSLRREETQYF